The 27 T cell receptor beta chains presented below share a single source sample, sequenced in a study of blood T cell repertoires in COVID-19 (TCRdb year 2020). Libraries were constructed by the immunoSEQ multiplex PCR assay. TCRdb retrieved this table from immuneACCESS and kept in-frame rearrangements only. Not all clones are present; in checked studies, unresolved V genes account for under half, and no reason is known for the remainder. Across this sample there are about 34,000 clones, with roughly 90% seen only once. The ten largest clones capture roughly 42% of the sample. The sequenced material came from peripheral blood. The receptor set was obtained from a man aged 55 to 69 with active or convalescent COVID-19.

The rearrangement uses TRBV6-5 and TRBJ2-7; 7 bases are shared with TRBD1. The V gene end was trimmed by 5 bases and the J gene end by 2 bases; junction bases not matched to a gene: 6. The CDR3 contains 14 residues. Germline CDR1 reads MNHEY; CDR2 reads SVGAGI. As DNA, the CDR3 is TGTGCCAGCAGTACCACAGGGGTTCCCTACGAGCAGTACTTC. It codes for CASSTTGVPYEQYF.

This clone was counted a single time. The rearrangement links TRBV6-5 to TRBJ1-2; TRBD1 is a possible D gene (5 bases). The CDR3 has 14 residues. The V and J ends lost 4 bases and 4 bases respectively, with 13 bases between them. The V gene's germline CDR1 is MNHEY and CDR2 SVGAGI. This CDR3 reads CASSSVGHIYGYTF. The CDR3 coding sequence is TGTGCCAGCAGTTCCGTCGGACACATCTATGGCTACACCTTC.

The gene calls are TRBV10-3 and TRBJ2-1, with 8 bases matching TRBD2. Losses at the gene ends were 4 bases for V and 8 bases for J; bases not matched to a gene: 10. The CDR3 totals 15 residues. In germline, CDR1 is ENHRY, CDR2 SYGVKD. CDR3 in amino acids: CAISGRGGAFDEQFF. The DNA for the CDR3 is TGTGCCATCAGTGGACGGGGGGGCGCATTTGATGAGCAGTTCTTC.

CDR3 protein: CASSYKSGSDEQYF. The CDR3 bases are TGTGCCAGCAGTTACAAGTCAGGGTCGGACGAGCAGTACTTC. The rearrangement uses TRBV6-5 and TRBJ2-7; tentative D call: TRBD1 (5 bases). This CDR3 region has 14 residues. Germline values: CDR1 MNHEY, CDR2 SVGAGI. Trimming removed 2 bases from V and 5 bases from J, with 13 bases in between.

The chain uses TRBV5-4 and TRBJ2-2, with 8 bases aligning to TRBD1. The CDR3 has 15 residues. Per germline, CDR1 SGHNT and CDR2 YYREEE (reference sequence). V shed 4 bases and J 5 bases; nucleotides not matched to a gene: 7. The CDR3 loop reads CASSATGVRTGELFF. The CDR3 bases are TGTGCCAGCAGCGCGACAGGGGTGAGAACCGGGGAGCTGTTTTTT.

The CDR3 DNA is TGCAGCGTTGACGGGAGCTATGGCTACACCTTC. Translating it yields CSVDGSYGYTF. The J gene is TRBJ1-2, the V gene TRBV29-1; D remains unclear. V lost 3 bases and J lost 4, with 6 bases in between. Germline V gene sequence: CDR1 SQVTM, CDR2 ANQGSEA. This CDR3 contains 11 residues.

This clone has more than one count but fewer than ten. The V and J genes are TRBV7-9 and TRBJ2-2; D is perhaps TRBD2 (6 bases). The CDR3 length is 16 residues. CDR1 is SEHNR, CDR2 FQNEAQ, per germline (reference sequence). Trimming took off 5 bases at V and 4 bases at J, with 17 bases between the two ends. The CDR3: CASSPGLLLGTGELFF. For the CDR3, the DNA is TGTGCCAGCAGCCCCGGACTACTCTTGGGCACCGGGGAGCTGTTTTTT.

This chain joins TRBV7-2 and TRBJ1-5; 11 nucleotides align to TRBD1. The junction had 3 bases not matched to a gene; V was cut back by 4 bases and J by 4 bases. This CDR3 is 15 amino acids long. Germline CDR1 SGHTA, CDR2 FQGNSA. This CDR3 reads CASSYGTGGNQPQHF. CDR3 nucleotide sequence: TGTGCCAGCAGCTACGGGACAGGGGGAAATCAGCCCCAGCATTTT.

The genes are TRBV4-3 and TRBJ1-1; D remains ambiguous. From germline, CDR1 is LGHNA and CDR2 YSLEER. CDR3 length: 14 residues. Trimming pared 1 base from V and 8 bases from J, leaving 14 bases between. CDR3: CASSQGRRATEAFF. The DNA of the CDR3 is TGCGCCAGCAGCCAAGGTCGGAGGGCAACCGAAGCTTTCTTT.

This clone has more than one count but fewer than ten. J is TRBJ2-3 and V is TRBV2; D call uncertain. The CDR3 covers 14 residues. V lost 7 bases to trimming and J lost 0 bases, with 11 bases between them. Per the germline V gene, CDR1 is SNHLY and CDR2 is FYNNEI. The DNA of the CDR3 is TGTGCCAGCAATCCTCACGGGAGCACAGATACGCAGTATTTT. Residues: CASNPHGSTDTQYF.

This clone was seen more than once but under ten times. The chain links TRBV2 to TRBJ1-1; D remains unclear. The V end lost 2 bases, the J end lost 5 bases, and 12 bases lay between the germline ends. Germline CDR1 and CDR2: SNHLY and FYNNEI. The CDR3 contains 14 residues. CDR3 bases: TGTGCCAGCAGTGAAAGACCTCCGGGGACTGAAGCTTTCTTT. Its protein product is CASSERPPGTEAFF.

This clone turned up a few times. The chain uses TRBV18 and TRBJ2-7, with TRBD2 matching over 10 bases. CDR1 and CDR2 (germline): KGHSH, LQKENI. The J segment lost 0 bases and the V segment lost 5 bases, leaving 1 base of the junction unmatched. CDR3 length equals 14 residues. CDR3 in amino acids: CASSGTSDSYEQYF. DNA for the CDR3: TGTGCCAGCTCAGGGACTAGCGACTCCTACGAGCAGTACTTC.

This sequence joins TRBV19 and TRBJ2-5; 8 bases fit TRBD1. Trimming cost V 6 bases and J 4 bases; bases outside gene matches: 1. The CDR3 loop spans 12 amino acids. CDR1 is LNHDA and CDR2 is SQIVND in the germline V gene (reference sequence). The CDR3 region is CASRGQGETQYF. In DNA form, the CDR3 reads TGTGCCAGTAGAGGACAGGGAGAGACCCAGTACTTC.

This chain uses TRBV18 with TRBJ1-2, with D perhaps matching TRBD1 (5 bases). Germline V gene data show CDR1 as KGHSH and CDR2 as LQKENI. Deletions cut 4 bases from V and 1 base from J, with 10 bases between. The CDR3 runs 14 residues. The CDR3 sequence is CASSQGASNYGYTF. The CDR3, as DNA: TGTGCCAGCTCACAAGGGGCGAGTAACTATGGCTACACCTTC.

This rearrangement joins TRBV4-1 to TRBJ2-1, with unresolved D. Germline-derived CDR1 and CDR2 are MGHRA and YSYEKL. The CDR3 sequence is 14 residues long. V was pared by 3 bases and J by 6 bases, with 12 bases between. In nucleotides, the CDR3 is TGCGCCAGCAGCCAGGGCCTATTAGGCAATGAGCAGTTCTTC. This gives the protein CASSQGLLGNEQFF.

This clone is labeled as medium-sized. The chain links TRBV18 to TRBJ2-2; 10 bases match TRBD2. The CDR3 extends over 15 amino acids. With V trimmed by 5 bases and J by 4 bases, 4 bases remained unmatched. Germline-derived CDR1 and CDR2 are KGHSH and LQKENI. This CDR3 is CASSAGTSVTGELFF. DNA for the CDR3: TGTGCCAGCTCAGCCGGGACTAGCGTCACCGGGGAGCTGTTTTTT.

V and J are TRBV5-1 and TRBJ2-3; 11 nucleotides line up with TRBD2. Germline-derived CDR1 and CDR2 are SGHRS and YFSETQ. This CDR3 region has 17 residues. With V trimmed by 0 bases and J by 8 bases, 11 bases remained unmatched. CDR3 sequence reads: CASSLGSSGGASGTQYF. The CDR3 DNA reads as TGCGCCAGCAGCTTGGGGAGTAGCGGGGGGGCCTCCGGTACGCAGTATTTT.

V is TRBV10-3 and J is TRBJ1-5; D is unclear. From germline, CDR1 is ENHRY and CDR2 SYGVKD. This CDR3 spans 13 amino acids. V lost 6 bases and J lost 4, with 10 bases in between. For the CDR3, the DNA is TGTGCCATCAGGGCTCAGGTAAATCAGCCCCAGCATTTT. Translation: CAIRAQVNQPQHF.

The chain combines TRBV18 with TRBJ1-4; the match to TRBD1 covers 7 bases. V gave up 6 bases and J gave up 4 bases; unmatched junction bases: 2. The CDR3 is 13 amino acids. CDR1 is KGHSH and CDR2 is LQKENI in the germline V gene. The CDR3 protein is CASSRDSNEKLFF. The CDR3 DNA sequence: TGTGCCAGCTCCCGGGACAGTAATGAAAAACTGTTTTTT.

The sample holds one count of this clone. The genes are TRBV3-1 (or the pseudogene TRBV3-2) and TRBJ1-5; D is uncertain. This CDR3 is 14 amino acids long. Germline assignment: CDR1 LGHDT and CDR2 YNNKEL (reference sequence). V gave up 4 bases and J gave up 4 bases, with 11 bases separating them. The CDR3 region has the DNA TGTGCCAGCAGCCCTCGGACGGGAAATCAGCCCCAGCATTTT. This gives the protein CASSPRTGNQPQHF.

This chain joins TRBV5-1 and TRBJ2-7; 11 nucleotides match TRBD1. Germline lookup yields CDR1 SGHRS and CDR2 YFSETQ. There are 14 residues in the CDR3. Trimming removed 4 bases from V and 6 bases from J; junction bases left unmatched: 6. This CDR3 reads CASSDPGQGGEQYF. DNA of the CDR3: TGCGCCAGCAGCGACCCGGGACAGGGGGGCGAGCAGTACTTC.

This chain connects TRBV5-1 to TRBJ1-2; D may be TRBD1 (6 bases). The germline V gene has CDR1 SGHRS and CDR2 YFSETQ. This CDR3 has 13 residues. Trimming left V 4 bases short and J 5 bases short, with 12 bases between. CDR3 bases: TGCGCCAGCAGCCAAGAAACAGGGTATGGCTACACCTTC. Translating gives CASSQETGYGYTF.

This clone was seen just once. V usage is TRBV5-1 and J usage is TRBJ2-2; TRBD1 agrees at 7 bases. Looked up from germline, CDR1 is SGHRS and CDR2 is YFSETQ. This CDR3 is 15 amino acids long. V shed 4 bases, J shed 0 bases, and the junction held 3 bases outside the gene matches. The CDR3 protein is CASSEGQTNTGELFF. CDR3 DNA sequence: TGCGCCAGCAGCGAGGGACAGACGAACACCGGGGAGCTGTTTTTT. The entire variable domain, with the rest obtained from reference TRBV5-1 and TRBJ2-2, is as follows: KAGVTQTPRYLIKTRGQQVTLSCSPISGHRSVSWYQQTPGQGLQFLFEYFSETQRNKGNFPGRFSGRQFSNSRSEMNVSTLELGDSALYLCASSEGQTNTGELFFGEGSRLTVL.

The gene calls are TRBV24-1 and TRBJ1-2, with 11 bases lining up with TRBD1. The CDR3 extends over 11 amino acids. V shed 9 bases and J 10 bases; nucleotides not matched to a gene: 3. The germline CDR1 and CDR2 sequences are KGHDR and SFDVKD. CDR3 DNA: TGTGCCACCGGACAGGGGGCTTCCTACACCTTC. Its protein is CATGQGASYTF.

J is TRBJ2-5 and V is TRBV7-9; weak D call: TRBD2 (5 bases). Deletions cut 4 bases from V and 5 bases from J, with 14 bases between. This CDR3 is built from 14 residues. CDR1 SEHNR and CDR2 FQNEAQ come from the germline V gene (reference sequence). The CDR3 nucleotides are TGTGCCAGCAGCTCACTGGGCAGAGGGGAGACCCAGTACTTC. Protein sequence: CASSSLGRGETQYF.

In this sample, this clone turned up once. V usage is TRBV2 and J usage is TRBJ1-5; 9 nucleotides match TRBD1. The CDR3 length is 15 residues. Germline V gene data show CDR1 as SNHLY and CDR2 as FYNNEI. Trimming at V came to 6 bases and at J to 0 bases, leaving 3 bases not matched to a gene. CDR3 residues: CASSRGQGSNQPQHF. In DNA form, the CDR3 reads TGTGCCAGCAGCAGGGGACAGGGTAGCAATCAGCCCCAGCATTTT.

The gene calls are TRBV7-3 and TRBJ1-1; D uncertain. Germline V gene sequence: CDR1 SGHTA, CDR2 FQGTGA. The V end was cut by 5 bases, the J end by 1 base, with 8 bases between. This CDR3 contains 13 residues. CDR3 amino acids: CASSTQRNTEAFF. CDR3 sequence (DNA): TGTGCCAGCAGCACACAGAGGAACACTGAAGCTTTCTTT.